The clone carrying this TCR beta chain occurred many times. The antigen is unknown. This sample was taken from a study of T cell repertoires in cytomegalovirus infection. Study context: An indication of both CMV infection and matching HLA type came from public TCR beta signatures.

Study observations and caveats: CMV-specific TCR beta clonotypes restricted by HLA-C dominated the ex vivo response. Using cumulative public TCR beta family frequency, the authors identified those who carried CMV together with the relevant HLA.

Each CDR3 protein is one row after TCRdb ran MiXCR on the reads. Here the sample spans roughly 500,000 distinct CDR3 sequences, 11% being singletons. The CDR3 has 14 amino acids. Per the germline V gene, CDR1 is SGHAT and CDR2 is FQDESV (reference sequence). The V end lost 3 bases, the J end lost 0 bases, and 9 bases lay between the germline ends. The receptor was isolated from a human donor in good health (CMV status not recorded). Some clones in this sample may be carry-over from other donors' samples. The chain carries TRBV11-1 and TRBJ2-7; a possible D gene is TRBD1 (5 bases). The sequenced material came from PBMCs. The CDR3 loop reads CASSLDTTSYEQYF. The CDR3 DNA is TGTGCCAGCAGCTTGGACACGACCTCCTACGAGCAGTACTTC.